A selection of T cell receptor beta chains follows, all from one sample in a study of T-cell memory formation after mild COVID-19. TCRdb independently ran MiXCR on the 5' RACE reads; one entry per CDR3 protein. The data show 470,000 or so distinct CDR3 sequences, 20% to 30% seen once. The sample taken for sequencing was PBMCs or a T cell subset sorted from them (not recorded which). Receptors were obtained from an adult woman who had mild COVID-19 (a few samples of this study predate the infection). Cell type and time point are not known. Both conserved end residues are part of each CDR3. Fields, in order: clone size, J gene, D gene, V gene, CDR3 length, CDR3 DNA, CDR3 protein. The D gene is left open where the match is weak. Only part of the rows carry a size: once, few, many, or a class if the clone is expanded.

few,TRBJ2-7,.,TRBV5-6,15,TGTGCCAGCAGCTTTGGGCAAGGTAGCTCCTACGAGCAGTACTTC,CASSFGQGSSYEQYF
.,TRBJ2-7,TRBD1,TRBV6-4,16,TGTGCCAGCAGAGACCATTCGGGACAGGTCCACTACGAGCAGTACTTC,CASRDHSGQVHYEQYF
.,TRBJ2-1,.,TRBV11-1,16,TGTGCCAGCAGCTCCGCGGGGAGAGGTGGTCTATATGAGCAGTTCTTC,CASSSAGRGGLYEQFF
few,TRBJ2-7,TRBD1,TRBV29-1,13,TGCAGCGCCCGGACAGGTTACTACTACGAGCAGTACTTC,CSARTGYYYEQYF
.,TRBJ1-5,TRBD1,TRBV12-3/TRBV12-4,14,TGTGCCAGCAGGATGACAGGGCTCAATCAGCCCCAGCATTTT,CASRMTGLNQPQHF
.,TRBJ1-6,.,TRBV7-2,12,TGTGCCAGCAGCTTAATGAACTCACCCCTCCACTTT,CASSLMNSPLHF
.,TRBJ2-6,.,TRBV3-1,14,TGTGCCAGCACCAGCCGCTCTGGGGCCAACGTCCTGACTTTC,CASTSRSGANVLTF
few,TRBJ2-1,TRBD1,TRBV6-2/TRBV6-3,13,TGTGCCAGCAAAGACAGGGGGTACAATGAGCAGTTCTTC,CASKDRGYNEQFF
.,TRBJ2-1,TRBD2,TRBV7-9,15,TGTGCCAGCAGCTCGCCTAGCGGGGTCTACAATGAGCAGTTCTTC,CASSSPSGVYNEQFF
.,TRBJ2-7,TRBD1,TRBV12-5,17,TGTGCTAGTGGTTTGGTACCGGGACAGGGATTAACCTACGAGCAGTACTTC,CASGLVPGQGLTYEQYF
.,TRBJ2-7,.,TRBV7-9,11,TGTGCCAGCACGGACACCTACGAGCAGTACTTC,CASTDTYEQYF
few,TRBJ1-2,TRBD1,TRBV4-1,15,TGCGCCAGCAGCCATGCCGGACAGGGAGCCCTAGGCTACACCTTC,CASSHAGQGALGYTF
few,TRBJ1-2,.,TRBV4-1,14,TGCGCCAGCAGCCAAGAAGCCAGCATCTATGGCTACACCTTC,CASSQEASIYGYTF
few,TRBJ1-2,.,TRBV20-1,17,TGCAGTGCTAGAGGCACCCCAGGACAGCCACAATCCTATGGCTACACCTTC,CSARGTPGQPQSYGYTF
few,TRBJ2-4,TRBD1,TRBV7-3,13,TGTGCCAGCAGCGCCTCACAGGGGGCGTATCAGTACTTC,CASSASQGAYQYF
.,TRBJ2-7,.,TRBV12-3/TRBV12-4,15,TGTGCCAGCAGCCCAGGCGGGGGCAGGCACTACGAGCAGTACTTC,CASSPGGGRHYEQYF
few,TRBJ2-2,TRBD2,TRBV11-2,16,TGTGCCAGCAGCCGCCTACGGACTAGCGAGGGCGGGGAGCTGTTTTTT,CASSRLRTSEGGELFF
.,TRBJ2-1,TRBD2,TRBV3-1,15,TGTGCCAGCAGCCCGGAGATGGGACTACACAATGAGCAGTTCTTC,CASSPEMGLHNEQFF
few,TRBJ2-2,.,TRBV7-9,14,TGTGCCAGCAGCTCGACAACAGACACCGGGGAGCTGTTTTTT,CASSSTTDTGELFF
few,TRBJ1-5,TRBD1,TRBV20-1,18,TGCAGTGCTAGAGATCTGTCGGGACAGGGGGTAGGAGGACAGCCCCAGCATTTT,CSARDLSGQGVGGQPQHF
.,TRBJ2-7,TRBD1,TRBV20-1,13,TGCAGTGCTCCGGGACAGGGACTTGACGAGCAGTACTTC,CSAPGQGLDEQYF
.,TRBJ2-2,.,TRBV12-3/TRBV12-4,14,TGTGCCAGCAGACGGGACTCCGTCACCGGGGAGCTGTTTTTT,CASRRDSVTGELFF
.,TRBJ2-7,.,TRBV12-3/TRBV12-4,19,TGTGCCAGCAGTTTTTTACCACCCAATTCAATGATCCCCGACTACGAGCAGTACTTC,CASSFLPPNSMIPDYEQYF
.,TRBJ2-3,TRBD1,TRBV6-5,15,TGTGCCAGCTCTAGACAGGGCCCCCGCACAGATACGCAGTATTTT,CASSRQGPRTDTQYF
.,TRBJ1-6,.,TRBV6-4,13,TGTGCCAGCAGTGAGGGTACAGGTCCACCCCTCCACTTT,CASSEGTGPPLHF
few,TRBJ1-1,.,TRBV7-3,13,TGTGCCAGCAGCCCCCTCCCCGGGACTGAAGCTTTCTTT,CASSPLPGTEAFF
few,TRBJ2-1,TRBD2,TRBV7-2,17,TGTGCCAGCAGCCCCACTAGCGGGGGAGTAGGTTACAATGAGCAGTTCTTC,CASSPTSGGVGYNEQFF
few,TRBJ2-5,TRBD2,TRBV18,16,TGTGCCAGCTCACAATGGACTAGCGGGGGCGAAGAGACCCAGTACTTC,CASSQWTSGGEETQYF
few,TRBJ2-1,TRBD2,TRBV7-9,18,TGTGCCAGCAGCCCGGGACTAGCGGGGGGGCCCGGTGGCAATGAGCAGTTCTTC,CASSPGLAGGPGGNEQFF
.,TRBJ1-5,.,TRBV9,14,TGTGCCAGCAGCCCGAGGGGGGGCTATCAGCCCCAGCATTTT,CASSPRGGYQPQHF
.,TRBJ2-5,.,TRBV20-1,13,TGCAGTGCTACCCCACCGGGGGCCGGGACCCAGTACTTC,CSATPPGAGTQYF
.,TRBJ2-7,.,TRBV5-1,14,TGCGCCAGCAGCGGACTGTTGAGCTCCTACGAGCAGTACTTC,CASSGLLSSYEQYF
.,TRBJ2-7,.,TRBV6-6,14,TGTGCCAGCAGTTACTCCACCGGGGCTGACGAGCAGTACTTC,CASSYSTGADEQYF
.,TRBJ1-4,.,TRBV7-9,14,TGTGCCAGCAGCTCGACAGGAGTAGGTGAAAAACTGTTTTTT,CASSSTGVGEKLFF
few,TRBJ2-3,.,TRBV7-2,12,TGTGCCAGCAGCTTAGGGACCTATACGCAGTATTTT,CASSLGTYTQYF
.,TRBJ2-7,.,TRBV7-9,13,TGTGCCAGCAGCGCCCCGACATCAGTCGAGCAGTACTTC,CASSAPTSVEQYF
many,TRBJ2-3,TRBD2,TRBV12-3/TRBV12-4,15,TGTGCCAGCAGTTTTTGGGGGGGGGTTGCAGATACGCAGTATTTT,CASSFWGGVADTQYF
few,TRBJ2-7,.,TRBV12-3/TRBV12-4,12,TGTGCCAGCAGCCCAGAGATTTCCGAGCAGTACTTC,CASSPEISEQYF
.,TRBJ2-4,.,TRBV2,16,TGTGCCAGCAAAACGACGGGGAATCTAGCCAAAAACATTCAGTACTTC,CASKTTGNLAKNIQYF
.,TRBJ2-7,.,TRBV5-4,14,TGTGCCAGCAGCCCATGGAACACCGCCTACGAGCAGTACTTC,CASSPWNTAYEQYF
.,TRBJ1-1,.,TRBV6-1,14,TGTGCCAGCAGTCGGGGGGCCTCCAACACTGAAGCTTTCTTT,CASSRGASNTEAFF
.,TRBJ2-3,TRBD2,TRBV23-1,19,TGCGCCAGCAGTCCGGATGTTTGCGGGGGAAGGGATGGCACAGATACGCAGTATTTT,CASSPDVCGGRDGTDTQYF
once,TRBJ1-2,.,TRBV27,14,TGTGCCAGCAGTTTGGGAGGGCGGCTCTATGGCTACACCTTC,CASSLGGRLYGYTF
once,TRBJ2-3,.,TRBV6-5,14,TGTGCCAGCAGTTACTCCGGGGCCACAGATACGCAGTATTTT,CASSYSGATDTQYF
many,TRBJ1-1,TRBD1,TRBV29-1,12,TGCAGCGTTACCAGGGGGAGGACTGAAGCTTTCTTT,CSVTRGRTEAFF